The 29 T cell receptor beta chains reported below all come from one sample, sequenced in a study of blood T cell repertoires in COVID-19. TCRdb keeps only in-frame clones here, not all; method: immunoSEQ multiplex PCR. The table includes 150,000 to 200,000 clones, around 82% detected once. Sequencing was carried out using PBMCs or T cells enriched from blood (not recorded which). The source of these receptors is a woman between 55 and 75 years old with acute COVID-19.

The gene calls are TRBV27 and TRBJ1-2; D possibly corresponds to TRBD1 (6 bases). CDR3 size: 18 residues. CDR1 MNHEY and CDR2 SMNVEV come from the germline V gene (reference sequence). V was clipped by 4 bases and J by 7 bases, with 28 bases between them. The DNA of the CDR3 is TGTGCCAGCAGTTCACTCGGTGCCACAGGGAGTCGTCTGCTTGGCTACACCTTC. Translated, it gives CASSSLGATGSRLLGYTF.

The chain is built from TRBV7-2 and TRBJ1-1; the D is unclear. This CDR3 has 12 residues. V lost 7 bases, J lost 0 bases, and 6 bases lay in between. Germline V gene data show CDR1 as SGHTA and CDR2 as FQGNSA. The CDR3 reads CASTIMNTEAFF. In DNA form, the CDR3 reads TGTGCCAGCACCATCATGAACACTGAAGCTTTCTTT.

The chain recombines TRBV21-1 with TRBJ2-7; TRBD2 is the table's D call, not checked against the DNA. TRBV21-1 is tagged as a pseudogene. This CDR3 is 17 amino acids long. CDR3 sequence: CASSKGTSGRSQYEQYF. The CDR3, as DNA: TGTGCCAGCAGCAAGGGGACTAGCGGGAGGAGTCAATACGAGCAGTACTTC.

This chain uses TRBV4-2 with TRBJ1-6; 8 nucleotides match TRBD1. CDR1 and CDR2 (germline): LGHNA, YNFKEQ. V gave up 0 bases and J gave up 7 bases; unmatched junction bases: 8. This CDR3 has 17 residues. The CDR3 protein is CASSQDRDRGGNSPLHF. The CDR3, as DNA: TGTGCCAGCAGCCAAGATCGAGACAGGGGAGGAAATTCACCCCTCCACTTT.

J is TRBJ1-3 and V is TRBV11-2, with 9 bases matching TRBD1. Germline loops: CDR1 SGHAT, CDR2 FQNNGV. The CDR3 length is 16 residues. Trimming cost V 5 bases and J 2 bases; bases outside gene matches: 7. The CDR3 is CASSPGRDRAGNTIYF. The CDR3 nucleotides read TGTGCCAGCAGCCCCGGAAGGGACAGGGCTGGAAACACCATATATTTT.

V gene TRBV28 combines with J gene TRBJ1-2, with TRBD1 matching 11 bases. The germline gives CDR1 MDHEN, CDR2 SYDVKM. The CDR3 length is 15 residues. With V trimmed by 10 bases and J by 3 bases, 10 bases remained unmatched. The CDR3 here is CATRTGGVDDYGYTF. DNA for the CDR3: TGTGCCACCAGGACAGGGGGCGTTGATGACTATGGCTACACCTTC.

The J gene is TRBJ2-7, the V gene TRBV6-5; TRBD2 aligns across 14 bases. Germline CDR1 and CDR2: MNHEY and SVGAGI. The CDR3 extends over 15 amino acids. With V trimmed by 5 bases and J by 7 bases, 7 bases remained unmatched. In nucleotides, the CDR3 is TGTGCCAGCAGTCTGGGACTAGCGGGAGCGGGAGAGCAGTACTTC. Amino acid sequence: CASSLGLAGAGEQYF.

The chain recombines TRBV11-3 with TRBJ2-2, with TRBD2 matching over 10 bases. V gave up 4 bases and J gave up 5 bases; unmatched junction bases: 4. The germline V gene encodes CDR1 SGHNT and CDR2 YENEEA. The CDR3 runs to 15 residues. The CDR3 bases are TGTGCCAGCAGCTCTAGCGGGAGAGGGACCGGGGAGCTGTTTTTT. Its translation is CASSSSGRGTGELFF.

The V and J genes are TRBV15 and TRBJ2-7, with D possibly TRBD1 on 6 matching bases. The germline gives CDR1 LNHNV, CDR2 YYDKDF (reference sequence). CDR3 length: 13 residues. The V gene lost 2 bases and the J gene lost 7 bases, with 12 bases spanning the gap. The chain's CDR3 is CATSRRQAGEQYF. In nucleotides, the CDR3 is TGTGCCACCAGCAGAAGACAGGCTGGAGAGCAGTACTTC. Full variable domain (missing parts from reference TRBV15 and TRBJ2-7): DAMVIQNPRYQVTQFGKPVTLSCSQTLNHNVMYWYQQKSSQAPKLLFHYYDKDFNNEADTPDNFQSRRPNTSFCFLDIRSPGLGDTAMYLCATSRRQAGEQYFGPGTRLTVT.

The genes are TRBV4-3 and TRBJ1-2, with D unclear. In germline, CDR1 is LGHNA, CDR2 YSLEER. The CDR3 totals 15 residues. With 4 bases removed from V and 5 bases from J, the gap between germline ends came to 17 bases. This CDR3 reads CASSPNPGQLYGYTF. The CDR3 DNA follows: TGCGCCAGCAGCCCTAATCCAGGTCAACTTTATGGCTACACCTTC.

The chain joins TRBV10-2 to TRBJ2-1; 7 bases map to TRBD2. The CDR3 is made up of 16 amino acids. V gave up 3 bases and J gave up 7 bases; unmatched junction bases: 12. Germline CDR1 reads WSHSY; CDR2 reads SAAADI. The CDR3 reads CASSERGGRKRNEQFF. The CDR3 coding sequence is TGCGCCAGCAGTGAACGGGGAGGGAGGAAGAGGAATGAGCAGTTCTTC.

V gene TRBV7-9 combines with J gene TRBJ2-3, with D maybe TRBD1 (6 bases). From germline, CDR1 is SEHNR and CDR2 FQNEAQ (reference sequence). The CDR3 has 13 residues. Trimming removed 8 bases from V and 5 bases from J, with 14 bases in between. The CDR3 loop reads CASGSLGGDTQYF. CDR3 in DNA: TGTGCCAGCGGTTCCCTAGGGGGAGATACGCAGTATTTT.

The CDR3 DNA follows: TGTGCCAGCAGTGGAGGGACGGGGGGTAGGCAAGAGACCCAGTACTTC. It is translated as CASSGGTGGRQETQYF. This chain links TRBV2 with TRBJ2-5; 7 positions match TRBD2. The V and J ends lost 4 bases and 2 bases, in that order; junction bases with no gene match: 10. This CDR3 spans 16 amino acids. The germline V gene encodes CDR1 SNHLY and CDR2 FYNNEI.

J is TRBJ2-7 and V is TRBV21-1; TRBD1, the D gene given by the table, was not confirmed from the DNA. TRBV21-1 is a pseudogene. The CDR3 consists of 16 residues. DNA for the CDR3: TGTGCCAGCAGCAAAGTACAACGTTACCAGGTCTACGAGCAGTACTTC. Amino acid sequence: CASSKVQRYQVYEQYF.

A few counts support this clone. This sample includes further DNA sequences coding for the same CDR3. The chain combines TRBV7-9 with TRBJ1-1; D not certain. Germline V CDR1 and CDR2: SEHNR, FQNEAQ (reference sequence). There are 13 residues in the CDR3. Trimming removed 1 base at V and 0 bases at J, with 3 bases between. CDR3 nucleotides: TGTGCCAGCAGCTTAGACATGAACACTGAAGCTTTCTTT. This gives the protein CASSLDMNTEAFF.

This clone was seen a handful of times. The chain carries TRBV7-2 and TRBJ1-3; 9 nucleotides align to TRBD1. The CDR3 is 19 amino acids. The germline gives CDR1 SGHTA, CDR2 FQGNSA. The V segment lost 2 bases and the J segment 2 bases; nucleotides outside the gene matches: 13. The CDR3 DNA reads as TGTGCCAGCAGCTTACCCTTTTACAGGGGGCGCGTGCCTGGAAACACCATATATTTT. The encoded protein is CASSLPFYRGRVPGNTIYF.

The CDR3 loop reads CASSQSVQPRGYGYTF. The CDR3 nucleotides are TGCGCCAGCAGCCAATCAGTCCAGCCCCGAGGCTATGGCTACACCTTC. The genes are TRBV4-3 and TRBJ1-2; D not resolved. Between the trimmed V and J ends, which lost 2 bases and 4 bases, there was a span of 17 bases. The CDR3 is 16 amino acids. CDR1 and CDR2 from the germline V gene are LGHNA and YSLEER.

This clone was seen a single time. The gene calls are TRBV5-1 and TRBJ1-3; D may be TRBD1 (5 bases). Looked up from germline, CDR1 is SGHRS and CDR2 is YFSETQ. There are 16 residues in the CDR3. V lost 4 bases and J lost 4, with 18 bases in between. The CDR3 DNA follows: TGCGCCAGCAGCGCCCAAGCGATCAGGGCCGGAAACACCATATATTTT. Its protein is CASSAQAIRAGNTIYF.

The V and J genes are TRBV3-1 (or the pseudogene TRBV3-2) and TRBJ2-5; D is possibly TRBD1 (5 bases). The CDR3 is 13 residues long. The V gene lost 1 base and the J gene lost 4 bases, with 7 bases spanning the gap. Germline loops: CDR1 LGHDT, CDR2 YNNKEL (reference sequence). CDR3 sequence: CASSQVQGETQYF. CDR3 coding DNA: TGTGCCAGCAGCCAAGTTCAGGGAGAGACCCAGTACTTC.

The chain has TRBV7-9 and TRBJ2-4; no clear D. CDR1 and CDR2 from the germline V gene are SEHNR and FQNEAQ (reference sequence). V was pared by 5 bases and J by 8 bases, with 16 bases between. CDR3 length: 14 residues. As DNA, the CDR3 is TGTGCCAGCAGCGAAGACACATTACTCGACATTCAGTACTTC. Amino acids: CASSEDTLLDIQYF.

The rearrangement joins TRBV9 to TRBJ1-6; TRBD1 matches 7 bases. Trimming took 5 bases from V and 7 from J; bases not matched to a gene: 0. Germline V CDR1 and CDR2: SGDLS, YYNGEE. The CDR3 has 12 amino acids. CDR3 in DNA: TGTGCCAGCAGGACAGGGAATTCACCCCTCCACTTT. Translated: CASRTGNSPLHF.

This clone has only a few counts. The rearrangement joins TRBV2 to TRBJ2-7; 9 positions match TRBD1. Germline assignment: CDR1 SNHLY and CDR2 FYNNEI. After removal of 0 bases from V and 2 bases from J, the junction contained 8 bases not matched to a gene. The CDR3 spans 17 residues. The CDR3 DNA reads as TGTGCCAGCAGTGAAGCCCCCGGGACAGGGATCCCCTACGAGCAGTACGTC. As protein: CASSEAPGTGIPYEQYV.

The chain links TRBV6-2 or TRBV6-3 to TRBJ1-6, with D uncertain. V was trimmed by 2 bases and J by 4 bases, leaving 15 bases between them. The CDR3 totals 17 residues. Germline values: CDR1 MNHEY, CDR2 SVGEGT. The CDR3 sequence is CASSYSPRRAYNSPLHF. Written as DNA, the CDR3 is TGTGCCAGCAGTTACAGCCCTCGGAGGGCGTATAATTCACCCCTCCACTTT.

This chain links TRBV3-1 (or the pseudogene TRBV3-2) with TRBJ1-2; 7 bases are shared with TRBD1. Looked up from germline, CDR1 is LGHDT and CDR2 is YNNKEL (reference sequence). Unmatched junction bases numbered 12, after V lost 2 bases and J lost 0 bases. This CDR3 region has 18 residues. CDR3 sequence: CASSQTFPGQKANYGYTF. The CDR3 region has the DNA TGTGCCAGCAGCCAAACTTTTCCGGGACAGAAAGCTAACTATGGCTACACCTTC.

V is TRBV18 and J is TRBJ2-3, with D perhaps matching TRBD1 (6 bases). The V and J ends lost 1 base and 4 bases respectively, with 15 bases between them. Germline assignment: CDR1 KGHSH and CDR2 LQKENI. This CDR3 is 16 amino acids long. The CDR3 DNA reads TGTGCCAGCTCACCACTGGGGGCTCCTCAGCCAGATACGCAGTATTTT. Encoded protein: CASSPLGAPQPDTQYF.

In this sample, this clone turned up once. The chain is built from TRBV29-1 and TRBJ2-1, with 12 bases matching TRBD2. V lost 4 bases to trimming and J lost 12 bases; unmatched junction nucleotides: 10. Germline CDR1 reads SQVTM; CDR2 reads ANQGSEA. The CDR3 loop spans 14 amino acids. The CDR3 bases are TGCAGCGTTGCGGCTAGCGGGGGGGCGGGTCGGCAGTTCTTC. As protein: CSVAASGGAGRQFF.

The chain employs TRBV10-2 and TRBJ2-7, with 8 bases lining up with TRBD2. The CDR3 runs 14 residues. The germline CDR1 and CDR2 sequences are WSHSY and SAAADI. V was clipped by 9 bases and J by 0 bases; unmatched bases: 7. The CDR3 loop is CASNPGGSSYEQYV. The CDR3 nucleotides are TGCGCCAGTAACCCGGGGGGGAGCTCCTACGAGCAGTACGTC.

The chain recombines TRBV3-1 (or the pseudogene TRBV3-2) with TRBJ2-3; D is possibly TRBD1 (5 bases). V shed 3 bases and J shed 0 bases, with 13 bases lying between them. The CDR3 extends over 16 amino acids. Germline V lookup: CDR1 LGHDT, CDR2 YNNKEL (reference sequence). The CDR3 protein is CASSQAQGSSTDTQYF. The CDR3 DNA reads as TGTGCCAGCAGCCAGGCCCAGGGCTCCAGCACAGATACGCAGTATTTT.

V usage is TRBV10-3 and J usage is TRBJ2-2; D call uncertain. Between the trimmed V and J ends, which lost 5 bases and 3 bases, there was a span of 10 bases. CDR1 and CDR2 from the germline V gene are ENHRY and SYGVKD. This CDR3 is 14 amino acids long. CDR3 sequence: CAISSRLDTGELFF. CDR3 in DNA: TGTGCCATCAGTAGTAGGCTAGACACCGGGGAGCTGTTTTTT.